These T cell receptor beta chains were read from a single sample in a study of beta chain features in type 1 diabetes. Clones were read by immunoSEQ multiplex PCR, and TCRdb kept only the in-frame ones, dropping some. Of some 240,000 clones listed, about a tenth were seen once; the top ten hold over 1%. Sample: central memory CD4+ T cells from blood. These receptors were taken from a man aged 18 to 35 in good health. The CDR3 runs from the conserved cysteine through the conserved F or W. The order of the fields is J gene, D gene, clone size, V gene, CDR3 DNA, CDR3 protein. The D gene is left open where the match is weak. Clone size is shown for a subset of rows, as once, few, many or a class of expanded clone.

j_call: TRBJ2-5; d_call: .; clone_size: .; v_call: TRBV30; cdr3_nt: TGTGCCTGGAGTTTGGCGGGCGAGACCCAGTACTTC; cdr3_aa: CAWSLAGETQYF
j_call: TRBJ2-5; d_call: .; clone_size: few; v_call: TRBV7-3; cdr3_nt: TGTGCCAGCAGCTTAAGAGAGGGCGGGACCCAGTACTTC; cdr3_aa: CASSLREGGTQYF
j_call: TRBJ2-7; d_call: .; clone_size: .; v_call: TRBV29-1; cdr3_nt: TGCAGCGTTGATCTTCGCGGACTAAGCTCCTACGAGCAGTACTTC; cdr3_aa: CSVDLRGLSSYEQYF
j_call: TRBJ2-3; d_call: TRBD1; clone_size: few; v_call: TRBV6-4; cdr3_nt: TGTGCCAGCAGTGAGGGGACAGGGGGCGCAGATACGCAGTATTTT; cdr3_aa: CASSEGTGGADTQYF
j_call: TRBJ2-3; d_call: .; clone_size: .; v_call: TRBV9; cdr3_nt: TGTGCCAGCAGCCCCAACCCTAGCACAGATACGCAGTATTTT; cdr3_aa: CASSPNPSTDTQYF
j_call: TRBJ1-1; d_call: TRBD1; clone_size: few; v_call: TRBV30; cdr3_nt: TGTGCCTGGTCCTCCGACAGGGGCCGGCGGACTGAAGCTTTCTTT; cdr3_aa: CAWSSDRGRRTEAFF
j_call: TRBJ2-3; d_call: .; clone_size: .; v_call: TRBV7-3; cdr3_nt: TGTGCCAGCAGCTTAGGGCGGGGAACAGATACGCAGTATTTT; cdr3_aa: CASSLGRGTDTQYF
j_call: TRBJ2-2; d_call: .; clone_size: .; v_call: TRBV7-3; cdr3_nt: TGTGCCAGCAGCTCGCCCGAGGGCCGTGTCACCGGGGAGCTGTTTTTT; cdr3_aa: CASSSPEGRVTGELFF
j_call: TRBJ1-4; d_call: TRBD1; clone_size: few; v_call: TRBV9; cdr3_nt: TGTGCCAGCAGCGACGGGACAGGGGCTAATGAAAAACTGTTTTTT; cdr3_aa: CASSDGTGANEKLFF
j_call: TRBJ2-3; d_call: .; clone_size: .; v_call: TRBV5-1; cdr3_nt: TGCGCCAGCAGTGAGGGACCTAGCACAGATACGCAGTATTTT; cdr3_aa: CASSEGPSTDTQYF
j_call: TRBJ1-1; d_call: TRBD1; clone_size: few; v_call: TRBV5-1; cdr3_nt: TGCGCCAGCAGCCTAAACAGGGGAGACACTGAAGCTTTCTTT; cdr3_aa: CASSLNRGDTEAFF
j_call: TRBJ1-5; d_call: .; clone_size: .; v_call: TRBV7-9; cdr3_nt: TGTGCCAGCAGCTTAGGATCAGGACGGCTGAATCAGCCCCAGCATTTT; cdr3_aa: CASSLGSGRLNQPQHF
j_call: TRBJ2-3; d_call: TRBD1; clone_size: few; v_call: TRBV6-1; cdr3_nt: TGTGCCAGCAGCCCCTGGGGACAGATCACAGATACGCAGTATTTT; cdr3_aa: CASSPWGQITDTQYF
j_call: TRBJ2-5; d_call: .; clone_size: few; v_call: TRBV7-8; cdr3_nt: TGTGCCAGCAGCTTTAGAGCTATGGGGGAGACCCAGTACTTC; cdr3_aa: CASSFRAMGETQYF
j_call: TRBJ2-1; d_call: TRBD2; clone_size: few; v_call: TRBV6-5; cdr3_nt: TGTGCCAGCAGTGAAGGCGGGAGAAGGCAGTTCTTC; cdr3_aa: CASSEGGRRQFF